The clone carrying this TCR beta chain was found many times. CDR1 and CDR2 (germline): LNHDA, SQIVND (reference sequence). This CDR3 is 14 amino acids long. After removal of 5 bases from V and 14 bases from J, the junction contained 16 bases not matched to a gene. The TCRbeta library incorporated unique molecular identifiers. TCRdb recomputed calls from the PCR reads with MiXCR, one row per CDR3 protein. The table has 240,000 or so distinct CDR3 sequences, around 12% seen once. This sample is part of a study of T-cell reconstitution after alpha-beta-depleted transplantation in children. The V call is TRBV19, the J call TRBJ2-3, with TRBD1 identical over 7 bases. The specimen was PBMCs from the stem cell graft donor, collected from the stem cell graft. This sequence originates from a human donor who donated a stem cell graft to a child with acute lymphoblastic leukemia. CDR3 sequence (DNA): TGTGCCAGTAGTTCCGGGACAGATGTCCCTTGGCTGTATTTT. Encoded protein: CASSSGTDVPWLYF.